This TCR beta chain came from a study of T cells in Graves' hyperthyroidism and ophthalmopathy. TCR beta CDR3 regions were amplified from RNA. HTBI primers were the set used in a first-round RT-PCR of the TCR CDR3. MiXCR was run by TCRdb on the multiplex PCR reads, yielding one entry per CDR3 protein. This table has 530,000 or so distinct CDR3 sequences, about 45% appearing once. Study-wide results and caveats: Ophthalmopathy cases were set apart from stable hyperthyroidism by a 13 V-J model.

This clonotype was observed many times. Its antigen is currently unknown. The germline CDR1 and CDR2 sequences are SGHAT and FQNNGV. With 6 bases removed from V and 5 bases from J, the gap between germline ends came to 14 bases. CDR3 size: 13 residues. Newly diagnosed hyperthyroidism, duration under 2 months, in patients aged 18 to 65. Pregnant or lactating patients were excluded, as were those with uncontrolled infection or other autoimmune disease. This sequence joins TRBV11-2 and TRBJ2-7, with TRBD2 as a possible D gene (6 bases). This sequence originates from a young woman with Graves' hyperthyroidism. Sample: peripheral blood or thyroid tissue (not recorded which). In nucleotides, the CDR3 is TGTGCCAGCAGACCCGGGAGTTCCCACGAGCAGTACTTC. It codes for CASRPGSSHEQYF.